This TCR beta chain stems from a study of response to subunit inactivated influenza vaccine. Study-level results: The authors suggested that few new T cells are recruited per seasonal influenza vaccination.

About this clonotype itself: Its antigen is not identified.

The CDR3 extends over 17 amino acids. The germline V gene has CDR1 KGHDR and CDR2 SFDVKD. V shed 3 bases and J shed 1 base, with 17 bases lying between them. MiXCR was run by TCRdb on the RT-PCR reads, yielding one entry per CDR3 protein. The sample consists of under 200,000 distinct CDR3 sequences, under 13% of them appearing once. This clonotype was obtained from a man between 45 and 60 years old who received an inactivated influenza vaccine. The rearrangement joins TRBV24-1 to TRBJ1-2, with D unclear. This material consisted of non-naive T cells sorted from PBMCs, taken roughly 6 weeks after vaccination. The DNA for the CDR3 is TGTGCCACCAGTGATCCGAGGGTTGGTGTGGGTAACTATGGCTACACCTTC. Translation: CATSDPRVGVGNYGYTF.